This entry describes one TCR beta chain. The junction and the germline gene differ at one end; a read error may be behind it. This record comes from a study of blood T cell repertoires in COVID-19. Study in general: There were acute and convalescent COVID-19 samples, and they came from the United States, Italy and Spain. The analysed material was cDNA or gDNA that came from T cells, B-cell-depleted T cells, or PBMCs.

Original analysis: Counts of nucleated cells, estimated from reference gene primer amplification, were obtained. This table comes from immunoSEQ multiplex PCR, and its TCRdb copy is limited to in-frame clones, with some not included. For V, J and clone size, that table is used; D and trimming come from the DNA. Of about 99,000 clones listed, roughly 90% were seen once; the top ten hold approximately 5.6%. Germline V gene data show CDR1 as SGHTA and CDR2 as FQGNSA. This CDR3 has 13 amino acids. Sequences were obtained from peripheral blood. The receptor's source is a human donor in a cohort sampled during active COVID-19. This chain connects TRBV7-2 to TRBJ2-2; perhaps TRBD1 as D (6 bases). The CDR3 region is CAGRPGQTGELFF. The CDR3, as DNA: TGTGCCGGCAGACCCGGACAGACCGGGGAGCTGTTTTTT.